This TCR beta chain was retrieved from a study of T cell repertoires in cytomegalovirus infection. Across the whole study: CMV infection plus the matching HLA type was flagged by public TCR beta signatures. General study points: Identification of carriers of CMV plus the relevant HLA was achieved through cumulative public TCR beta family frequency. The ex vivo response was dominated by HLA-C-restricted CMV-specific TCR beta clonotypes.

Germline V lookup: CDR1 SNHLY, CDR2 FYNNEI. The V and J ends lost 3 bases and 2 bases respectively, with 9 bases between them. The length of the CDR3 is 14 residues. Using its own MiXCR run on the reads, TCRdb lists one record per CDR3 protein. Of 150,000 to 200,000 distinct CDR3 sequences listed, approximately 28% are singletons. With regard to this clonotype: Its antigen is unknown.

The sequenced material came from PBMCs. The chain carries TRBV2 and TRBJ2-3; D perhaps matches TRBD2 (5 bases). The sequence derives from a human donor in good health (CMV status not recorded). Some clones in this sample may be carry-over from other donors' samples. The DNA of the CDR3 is TGTGCCAGCAGTGACCCGGGATCCACAGATACGCAGTATTTT. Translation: CASSDPGSTDTQYF.